These T cell receptor beta chains were read from a single sample in a study of cytomegalovirus exposure and HLA in healthy donors. This table comes from immunoSEQ multiplex PCR, and its TCRdb copy is limited to in-frame clones, with some not included. The profile shows around 120,000 clones, 55% to 75% of them singletons. Sequences were obtained from PBMCs. These TCRs come from a man in his thirties or forties in good health and CMV-seropositive. The CDR3 runs from the conserved cysteine through the conserved F or W. The order of the fields is clone size, J gene, V gene, D gene, CDR3 DNA, CDR3 protein. A D gene is named only where the DNA matches it firmly. The size field is filled for only some rows; it gives once, few, many or a size class.

>few|TRBJ2-1|TRBV25-1|TRBD1
TGTGCCAGCTTAGGGTGGGGACAGGGGGCGGATGAGCAGTTCTTC
CASLGWGQGADEQFF
>once|TRBJ2-3|TRBV5-5|-
TGTGCCTCCGCCCCCCAGGCTAGCACAGATACGCAGTATTTT
CASAPQASTDTQYF
>-|TRBJ2-7|TRBV6-1|TRBD1
TGTGCCAGCAGTGTAATGCATCAGGGGGCCACCTACGAGCAGTACTTC
CASSVMHQGATYEQYF
>-|TRBJ2-1|TRBV10-3|TRBD1
TGTGCCATCAGTGAAAACGGACAGGGTGCCACTGAGCAGTTCTTC
CAISENGQGATEQFF
>-|TRBJ1-2|TRBV30|-
TGTGCCTGGAGTCCTCCCCGGACACCTTTGAGCTACACCTTC
CAWSPPRTPLSYTF
>-|TRBJ2-4|TRBV2|TRBD1
TGTGCCAGCAGCGAACAGGGGTTGGGCATTCAGTACTTC
CASSEQGLGIQYF
>-|TRBJ2-3|TRBV7-7|TRBD2
TGTGCTAGCAGCGGGACTGTCTCAGATACGCAGTATTTT
CASSGTVSDTQYF
>-|TRBJ1-2|TRBV6-5|-
TGTGCCACCCGGGGCAGGGGTTTCTATGGCTACACCTTC
CATRGRGFYGYTF
>-|TRBJ2-2|TRBV5-1|-
TGCGCCAGCAGCTTAGGTCTCCTAGGAGCCCCGAACACCGGGGAGCTGTTTTTT
CASSLGLLGAPNTGELFF
>-|TRBJ2-7|TRBV6-1|-
TGTGCCAGCAGTGACGTTACGGCGGTAGCCTACGAGCAGTACTTC
CASSDVTAVAYEQYF
>few|TRBJ2-7|TRBV7-2|-
TGTGCCAGCAGCATTCTAGCGCGCTACGAGCAGTACTTC
CASSILARYEQYF
>-|TRBJ2-2|TRBV14|-
TGTGCCAGCAGCCCCTACACGGGATTCAACACCGGGGAGCTGTTTTTT
CASSPYTGFNTGELFF
>-|TRBJ1-4|TRBV15|-
TGTGCCACCAGCAGAGAGAGCAGGGTGAATGAAAAACTGTTTTTT
CATSRESRVNEKLFF
>-|TRBJ1-6|TRBV6-6|TRBD1
TGTGCCAGCAGGCACGGGACAGCCTATAATTCACCCCTCCACTTT
CASRHGTAYNSPLHF
>-|TRBJ2-2|TRBV14|-
TGTGCCAGCAGCCAAGGGGTCAGGGGCGGCACCGGGGAGCTGTTTTTT
CASSQGVRGGTGELFF
>few|TRBJ1-2|TRBV5-4|-
TGTGCCAGCAGCTTCTTCTTGGGGAGCGACTATGGCTACACCTTC
CASSFFLGSDYGYTF